A selection of T cell receptor beta chains follows, all from one sample in a study of shared clonotypes between healthy human individuals. Using immunoSEQ multiplex PCR, the repertoire was profiled, and TCRdb retains in-frame clones only, with some absent. The sample holds about 2.1 million clones, roughly 91% seen once. Sequencing input: naive CD8+ T cells from PBMCs. These receptors were taken from a man between 18 and 29 years old in good health. Some clones in this sample may be carry-over from other donors' samples. The CDR3 runs from the conserved cysteine through the conserved F or W. Fields, in order: clone size, D gene, J gene, V gene, CDR3 DNA, CDR3 protein. The D gene is left open where the match is weak. Not every row has a clone size; where given, it reads once, few, many or a size class.

clone_size: few
d_call: NA
j_call: TRBJ1-1
v_call: TRBV30
cdr3_nt: TGTGCCTGGAGTGTATCTGGGGGCACTGAAGCTTTCTTT
cdr3_aa: CAWSVSGGTEAFF

clone_size: NA
d_call: TRBD1
j_call: TRBJ1-5
v_call: TRBV7-6
cdr3_nt: TGTGCCAGCAGCCCTGGACAGGGCAATCAGCCCCAGCATTTT
cdr3_aa: CASSPGQGNQPQHF

clone_size: once
d_call: NA
j_call: TRBJ2-3
v_call: TRBV7-9
cdr3_nt: TGTGCCAGCAGCTACCAAGGGGCGGGTAGGGATACGCAGTATTTT
cdr3_aa: CASSYQGAGRDTQYF

clone_size: NA
d_call: NA
j_call: TRBJ2-2
v_call: TRBV4-3
cdr3_nt: TGCGCCAGCAGCCAAGACCGAGATAACGGGGAGCTGTTTTTT
cdr3_aa: CASSQDRDNGELFF

clone_size: NA
d_call: TRBD1
j_call: TRBJ1-1
v_call: TRBV4-1
cdr3_nt: TGCGCCAGCAGCCAAGACCCGGGACAGGTGGACACTGAAGCTTTCTTT
cdr3_aa: CASSQDPGQVDTEAFF

clone_size: NA
d_call: TRBD2
j_call: TRBJ2-3
v_call: TRBV10-3
cdr3_nt: TGTGCCATCAGTGACGGGACTAGCGGGAGTGTCGATACGCAGTATTTT
cdr3_aa: CAISDGTSGSVDTQYF

clone_size: NA
d_call: TRBD1
j_call: TRBJ2-7
v_call: TRBV5-6
cdr3_nt: TGTGCCAGCAGCTTGGTACAGGGGGTCGGCTCCGAGCAGTACTTC
cdr3_aa: CASSLVQGVGSEQYF

clone_size: once
d_call: NA
j_call: TRBJ2-2
v_call: TRBV27
cdr3_nt: TGTGCCAGCATTAATCAGGGGACCGGGGAGCTGTTTTTT
cdr3_aa: CASINQGTGELFF

clone_size: NA
d_call: TRBD2
j_call: TRBJ2-7
v_call: TRBV7-9
cdr3_nt: TGTGCCAGCAGCTTAGTCCAGGGGGTTCTAGCGGGGAAGTACTTC
cdr3_aa: CASSLVQGVLAGKYF

clone_size: NA
d_call: TRBD1
j_call: TRBJ2-5
v_call: TRBV7-9
cdr3_nt: TGTGCCAGCAGCTTAGTTGCCAACAGGGGGCGTCAAGAGACCCAGTACTTC
cdr3_aa: CASSLVANRGRQETQYF

clone_size: NA
d_call: TRBD1
j_call: TRBJ1-2
v_call: TRBV27
cdr3_nt: TGTGCCAGCAGTTTATCCGCAGGGGGCAACTATGGCTACACCTTC
cdr3_aa: CASSLSAGGNYGYTF

clone_size: NA
d_call: NA
j_call: TRBJ1-2
v_call: TRBV29-1
cdr3_nt: TGCAGCGTTGGTACCCCCTGGGGGGTAAACTATGGCTACACCTTC
cdr3_aa: CSVGTPWGVNYGYTF

clone_size: NA
d_call: NA
j_call: TRBJ2-1
v_call: TRBV13
cdr3_nt: TGTGCCAGCAGCTTGGGCGATCCCGGACCAATCTACAATGAGCAGTTCTTC
cdr3_aa: CASSLGDPGPIYNEQFF

clone_size: NA
d_call: NA
j_call: TRBJ1-3
v_call: TRBV21-1
cdr3_nt: TGTGCCAGCAGCAGTCGGGACGGAGTCTCTGGAAACACCATATATTTT
cdr3_aa: CASSSRDGVSGNTIYF

clone_size: NA
d_call: NA
j_call: TRBJ2-2
v_call: TRBV7-7
cdr3_nt: TGTGCCAGCAGCTTAACGACTACTCAAGGGGAGCTGTTTTTT
cdr3_aa: CASSLTTTQGELFF

clone_size: NA
d_call: TRBD1
j_call: TRBJ2-1
v_call: TRBV7-9
cdr3_nt: TGTGCCAGCGGCTGGCCCATTTTTACGGGGACAGGGAGGGACAATGAGCAGTTCTTC
cdr3_aa: CASGWPIFTGTGRDNEQFF

clone_size: NA
d_call: NA
j_call: TRBJ2-7
v_call: TRBV10-1
cdr3_nt: TGCGCCAGCAGCGCAGGGGAGGGGTCCTACGAGCAGTACTTC
cdr3_aa: CASSAGEGSYEQYF

clone_size: NA
d_call: TRBD1
j_call: TRBJ1-2
v_call: TRBV2
cdr3_nt: TGTGCCAGCAGATCCAGGGGGGACTATGGCTACACCTTC
cdr3_aa: CASRSRGDYGYTF

clone_size: once
d_call: NA
j_call: TRBJ2-7
v_call: TRBV5-6
cdr3_nt: TGTGCCAGCAACCGCTGGCCACCTGGGCACGAGCAGTACTTC
cdr3_aa: CASNRWPPGHEQYF

clone_size: once
d_call: NA
j_call: TRBJ1-5
v_call: TRBV27
cdr3_nt: TGTGCCAGCAGTCACCGGGACGGCAATCAGCCCCAGCATTTT
cdr3_aa: CASSHRDGNQPQHF

clone_size: NA
d_call: TRBD1
j_call: TRBJ1-4
v_call: TRBV10-3
cdr3_nt: TGTGCCATCAGCGTAATCCTCCCCGGGACAGGGGGAGAGGGTAGAGAAAAACTGTTTTTT
cdr3_aa: CAISVILPGTGGEGREKLFF

clone_size: NA
d_call: TRBD2
j_call: TRBJ2-1
v_call: TRBV7-8
cdr3_nt: TGTGCCAGCAGCTTAGGACTAGCGGGAGGGTCCTCCTACAATGAGCAGTTCTTC
cdr3_aa: CASSLGLAGGSSYNEQFF

clone_size: NA
d_call: TRBD1
j_call: TRBJ1-5
v_call: TRBV27
cdr3_nt: TGTGCCAGCAGTTTGGACAGGGGGTCCCAGCCCCAGCATTTT
cdr3_aa: CASSLDRGSQPQHF

clone_size: NA
d_call: TRBD2
j_call: TRBJ2-3
v_call: TRBV9
cdr3_nt: TGTGCCAGCAGCGTACCGACTAGCGGAGGGGGGGGCACAGATACGCAGTATTTT
cdr3_aa: CASSVPTSGGGGTDTQYF

clone_size: NA
d_call: TRBD2
j_call: TRBJ2-3
v_call: TRBV28
cdr3_nt: TGTGCCAGCAGTTTAATACCCGACAGGCTAGCGGGAAGATGGGACCCCCCAGATACGCAGTATTTT
cdr3_aa: CASSLIPDRLAGRWDPPDTQYF

clone_size: NA
d_call: NA
j_call: TRBJ1-1
v_call: TRBV9
cdr3_nt: TGTGCCAGCAGCGTTGCCATGAACACTGAAGCTTTCTTT
cdr3_aa: CASSVAMNTEAFF

clone_size: NA
d_call: NA
j_call: TRBJ2-7
v_call: TRBV10-3
cdr3_nt: TGTGCCAGCGCGTATTCCTACGAGCAGTACTTC
cdr3_aa: CASAYSYEQYF

clone_size: NA
d_call: NA
j_call: TRBJ1-3
v_call: TRBV11-2
cdr3_nt: TGTGCCAGCAGCACCCCCCGGGACACTGGAAACACCATATATTTT
cdr3_aa: CASSTPRDTGNTIYF

clone_size: NA
d_call: TRBD1
j_call: TRBJ1-4
v_call: TRBV15
cdr3_nt: TGTGCCACCAGCAGATCCCTGGAAAGGAGAAGGGGGCGTGAAAAACTGTTTTTT
cdr3_aa: CATSRSLERRRGREKLFF

clone_size: NA
d_call: NA
j_call: TRBJ2-7
v_call: TRBV6-5
cdr3_nt: TGTGCCAGCAGTTACTGGCGGGGAGGTACCTACGAGCAGTACTTC
cdr3_aa: CASSYWRGGTYEQYF

clone_size: NA
d_call: NA
j_call: TRBJ1-2
v_call: TRBV28
cdr3_nt: TGTGCCAGCAGTCCTCAGGGAGGTGGGAGGTATGGCTACACCTTC
cdr3_aa: CASSPQGGGRYGYTF

clone_size: once
d_call: NA
j_call: TRBJ1-3
v_call: TRBV28
cdr3_nt: TGTGCCAGCAGTTTATTGCCAAGCTCTGGAAACACCATATATTTT
cdr3_aa: CASSLLPSSGNTIYF

clone_size: NA
d_call: TRBD1
j_call: TRBJ2-7
v_call: TRBV28
cdr3_nt: TGTGCCAGCAGTCACGGACAGGGGGCGATCCACGAGCAGTACTTC
cdr3_aa: CASSHGQGAIHEQYF

clone_size: NA
d_call: NA
j_call: TRBJ2-2
v_call: TRBV13
cdr3_nt: TGTGCCAGCAGCTTATCGTATAGGGTGTCCCCCACCGGGGAGCTGTTTTTT
cdr3_aa: CASSLSYRVSPTGELFF

clone_size: NA
d_call: NA
j_call: TRBJ2-7
v_call: TRBV2
cdr3_nt: TGTGCCAGCAGGCGGACAGAAAACTACGAGCAGTACTTC
cdr3_aa: CASRRTENYEQYF

clone_size: once
d_call: NA
j_call: TRBJ2-7
v_call: TRBV7-2
cdr3_nt: TGTGCCAGCAGCTTACGAGACAGTTACAACTCCTACGAGCAGTACTTC
cdr3_aa: CASSLRDSYNSYEQYF

clone_size: NA
d_call: TRBD2
j_call: TRBJ2-5
v_call: TRBV28
cdr3_nt: TGTGCCAGCAGCAAGGGACTAGCGGGATTCCAAGAGACCCAGTACTTC
cdr3_aa: CASSKGLAGFQETQYF

clone_size: NA
d_call: TRBD1
j_call: TRBJ1-1
v_call: TRBV27
cdr3_nt: TGTGCCAGCAGTTTAGAAGGGACAGGGGCCCCGAGGACTAGGGCTTTCTTT
cdr3_aa: CASSLEGTGAPRTRAFF

clone_size: NA
d_call: TRBD2
j_call: TRBJ2-7
v_call: TRBV27
cdr3_nt: TGTGCCAGCAGTCCAGGGACTAGCGGGATTCGAGACGAGCAGTACTTC
cdr3_aa: CASSPGTSGIRDEQYF

clone_size: NA
d_call: NA
j_call: TRBJ2-3
v_call: TRBV7-2
cdr3_nt: TGTGCCAGCAGCTCGGGGAGGGGGGATACGCAGTATTTT
cdr3_aa: CASSSGRGDTQYF

clone_size: NA
d_call: NA
j_call: TRBJ1-5
v_call: TRBV6-6
cdr3_nt: TGTGCCAGCAGTACTGACTTTGGGGGTGGTCAGCCCCAGCATTTT
cdr3_aa: CASSTDFGGGQPQHF

clone_size: NA
d_call: NA
j_call: TRBJ2-7
v_call: TRBV28
cdr3_nt: TGTGCCAGCAGTTTAATGGCGCACAACTCCTACGAGCAGTACTTC
cdr3_aa: CASSLMAHNSYEQYF

clone_size: NA
d_call: TRBD2
j_call: TRBJ2-1
v_call: TRBV27
cdr3_nt: TGTGCCAGCAGTTTAAAAGGGGTAGCGGGCCTGTACAATGAGCAGTTCTTC
cdr3_aa: CASSLKGVAGLYNEQFF

clone_size: NA
d_call: NA
j_call: TRBJ2-5
v_call: TRBV6-1
cdr3_nt: TGTGCCAGCAGTGAACTTTTTGAGGAGGGGGATGTGGAGACCCAGTACTTC
cdr3_aa: CASSELFEEGDVETQYF

clone_size: NA
d_call: NA
j_call: TRBJ1-1
v_call: TRBV11-2
cdr3_nt: TGTGCCAGCAGCTTAGAGCGGGGGAACACTGAAGCTTTCTTT
cdr3_aa: CASSLERGNTEAFF

clone_size: once
d_call: NA
j_call: TRBJ2-3
v_call: TRBV5-5
cdr3_nt: TGTGCCAGCAGCCGAAGCTACAGGGGCACAGATACGCAGTATTTT
cdr3_aa: CASSRSYRGTDTQYF

clone_size: NA
d_call: NA
j_call: TRBJ2-2
v_call: TRBV9
cdr3_nt: TGTGCCAGCAGCCCCGAAGGACCCATGGGGGCCACCGGGGAGCTGTTTTTT
cdr3_aa: CASSPEGPMGATGELFF

clone_size: NA
d_call: NA
j_call: TRBJ2-1
v_call: TRBV19
cdr3_nt: TGTGCCAGTAGAGACGGGAGTACCTACAATGAGCAGTTCTTC
cdr3_aa: CASRDGSTYNEQFF